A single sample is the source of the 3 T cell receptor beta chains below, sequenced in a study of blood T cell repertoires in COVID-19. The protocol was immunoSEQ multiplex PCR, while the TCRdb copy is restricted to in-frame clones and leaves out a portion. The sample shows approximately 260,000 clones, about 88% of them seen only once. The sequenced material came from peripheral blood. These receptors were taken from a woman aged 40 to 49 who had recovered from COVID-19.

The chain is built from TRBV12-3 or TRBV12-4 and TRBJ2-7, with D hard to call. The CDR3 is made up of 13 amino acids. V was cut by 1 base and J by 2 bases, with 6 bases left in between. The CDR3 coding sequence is TGTGCCAGCAGTTTAGGGCAGACCTACGAGCAGTACTTC. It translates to CASSLGQTYEQYF.

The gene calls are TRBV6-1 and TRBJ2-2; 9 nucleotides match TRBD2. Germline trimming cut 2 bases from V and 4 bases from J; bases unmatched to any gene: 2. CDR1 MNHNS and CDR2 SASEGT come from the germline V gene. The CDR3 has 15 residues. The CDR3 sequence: CASSEPRGGTGELFF. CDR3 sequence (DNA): TGTGCCAGCAGTGAACCGCGGGGGGGCACCGGGGAGCTGTTTTTT.

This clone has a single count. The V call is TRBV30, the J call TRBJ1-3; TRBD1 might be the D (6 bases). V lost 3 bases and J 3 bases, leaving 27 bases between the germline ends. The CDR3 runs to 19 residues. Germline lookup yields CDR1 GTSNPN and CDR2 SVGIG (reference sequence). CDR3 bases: TGTGCCTGGAGCTCCGGGACGACCTTAGGGGGATTAAATGGAAACACCATATATTTT. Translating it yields CAWSSGTTLGGLNGNTIYF.